These T cell receptor beta chains were read from a single sample in a study of blood T cell dynamics during melanoma immunotherapy. Sequencing was performed with immunoSEQ multiplex PCR; in TCRdb, only in-frame clones are kept and a portion is missing. The data show about 8,500 clones, with approximately 80% seen just once and roughly 1% held by the top ten. The sample here was blood, taken from a patient treated with checkpoint blockade. These receptors originate from a human donor with melanoma. CDR3s include the opening cysteine and the closing phenylalanine or tryptophan. D genes are given only for firm matches.

cdr3_aa v_call d_call
CAITPTESPYNEQFF TRBV10-3 NA
CASSFRSTSYEQYF TRBV19 NA
CASSLDTQRGKETQYF TRBV7-2 NA
CASSLMGGRTGELFF TRBV27 TRBD2
CASSTGQGARGTEAFF TRBV5-4 TRBD1
CARQGGLAGELFF TRBV30 NA
CASRTGLAGTGELFF TRBV2 TRBD2
CATKPGGSYNEQFF TRBV7-2 NA
CASSETTGGAYIQYF TRBV2 TRBD1
CASSLVSGHRGYGYTF TRBV11-2 NA
CASSDSEGGAEAFF TRBV6-4 NA
CASVGEGTGVSPLHF TRBV2 TRBD1
CATSRGGGQETQYF TRBV15 NA
CASRPNWLIKGYGYTF TRBV27 NA
CASSQEGFGTGALIGYEQYF TRBV14 TRBD1
CASSVGGGDFDTEAFF TRBV9 NA
CASSLDRGPSTEAFF TRBV19 TRBD1
CASSQGVFEVGELFF TRBV4-3 NA
CAWSQGEAPLHF TRBV30 NA
CASSFMGGSHREQFF TRBV28 TRBD2
CASRGGLRETQYF TRBV28 NA
CASSGRDRDLGEQYF TRBV7-9 TRBD1
CASSLESRQFF TRBV5-1 NA
CASSIQGSNQPQHF TRBV19 NA
CASSIRQGQSSYNEQFF TRBV19 TRBD1
CAWSVGQGTDTQYF TRBV30 TRBD1
CASFSDSYGYTF TRBV6-5 NA
CASSQTGNQPQHF TRBV5-1 NA
CATYRGSYTEAFF TRBV19 NA
CSVESGSGRTQYF TRBV29-1 NA
CAISGGVDTGYGYTF TRBV10-3 NA
CASSLEFTASGGTDTQYF TRBV7-2 TRBD2
CASSAGWGPNQPQHF TRBV5-6 NA
CASSLALAGLYEQYF TRBV7-9 TRBD2